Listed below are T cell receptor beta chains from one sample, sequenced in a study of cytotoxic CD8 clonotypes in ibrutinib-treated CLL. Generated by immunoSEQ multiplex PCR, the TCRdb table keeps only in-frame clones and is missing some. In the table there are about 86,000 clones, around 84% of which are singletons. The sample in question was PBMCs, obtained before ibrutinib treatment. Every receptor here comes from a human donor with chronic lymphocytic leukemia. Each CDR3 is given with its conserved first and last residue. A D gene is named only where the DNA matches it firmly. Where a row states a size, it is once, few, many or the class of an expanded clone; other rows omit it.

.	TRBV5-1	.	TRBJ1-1	TGCGCCAGCAGCTTGGCTGACAGGAACACTGAAGCTTTCTTT	CASSLADRNTEAFF
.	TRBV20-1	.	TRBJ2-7	TGCAGTGCTAGACAGGAGTACGAGCAGTACTTC	CSARQEYEQYF
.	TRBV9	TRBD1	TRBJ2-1	TGTGCCAGCAGCGTAGAGGGGACAGGGTACAATGAGCAGTTCTTC	CASSVEGTGYNEQFF
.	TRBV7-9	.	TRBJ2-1	TGTGCCAGCAGCGAACAGGGAGTTGAGCAGTTCTTC	CASSEQGVEQFF
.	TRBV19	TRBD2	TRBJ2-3	TGTGCCACCCAGCGGACTAGCGCGGGCACAGATACGCAGTATTTT	CATQRTSAGTDTQYF
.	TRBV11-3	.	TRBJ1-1	TGTGCCAGCAGCTGGGGACGGGACACTGAAGCTTTCTTT	CASSWGRDTEAFF
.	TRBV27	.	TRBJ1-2	TGTGCCAGCAGTATCAGGGGTATTCTGGGCTATGGCTACACCTTC	CASSIRGILGYGYTF
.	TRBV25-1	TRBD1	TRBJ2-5	TGTGCCAGCTTGTCTACAGGGGCTTCACAAGAGACCCAGTACTTC	CASLSTGASQETQYF
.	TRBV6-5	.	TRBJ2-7	TGTGCCAGCAGTCTCAACAGGATCGAGCAGTACTTC	CASSLNRIEQYF
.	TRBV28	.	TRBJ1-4	TGTGCCAGCAGTTTATGGCGCAGGGGCGGCGAAAAACTGTTTTTT	CASSLWRRGGEKLFF
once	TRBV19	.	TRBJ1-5	TGTGCCAGTAGCGCCCAGTCATATAGCAATCAGCCCCAGCATTTT	CASSAQSYSNQPQHF
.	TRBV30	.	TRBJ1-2	TGTGCCTGCAAAGGGTCCGTAGCTAACTATGGCTACACCTTC	CACKGSVANYGYTF
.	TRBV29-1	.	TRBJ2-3	TGCAGCGCTATCCCCGGGGACATAATAAAAGATACGCAGTATTTT	CSAIPGDIIKDTQYF
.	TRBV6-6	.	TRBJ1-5	TGTGCCAGCAGTTACAAAGGAGATCAGCCCCAGCATTTT	CASSYKGDQPQHF
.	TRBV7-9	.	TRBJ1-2	TGTGCCAGCAGCTCCATAGGTGCCGGAAACTATGGCTACACCTTC	CASSSIGAGNYGYTF
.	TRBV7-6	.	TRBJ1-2	TGTGCCAGCAGCTTAGTCACCGCAGGCCGCCACCTTAACTATGGCTACACCTTC	CASSLVTAGRHLNYGYTF
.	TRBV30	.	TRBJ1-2	TGTGCCTGGAGCCGATCGACAGATTATGGCTACACCTTC	CAWSRSTDYGYTF
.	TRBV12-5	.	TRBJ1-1	TGTGCTAGTTCCAAGGTGAACACTGAAGCTTTCTTT	CASSKVNTEAFF
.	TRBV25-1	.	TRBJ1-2	TGTGCCAGCAGTGAATATGGGCGAGATAACTATGGCTACACCTTC	CASSEYGRDNYGYTF
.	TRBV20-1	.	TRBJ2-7	TGCAGTGCTAGCGTACAGAGCGAGCAGTACTTC	CSASVQSEQYF
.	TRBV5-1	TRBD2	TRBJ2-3	TGCGCCAGCAGCTTGGAACCCTTTACTAGCGGCGACGGGGGGGATACGCAGTATTTT	CASSLEPFTSGDGGDTQYF
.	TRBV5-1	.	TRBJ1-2	TGCGCCAGCAGCTTGGGAGAAGATTATGGCTACACCTTC	CASSLGEDYGYTF
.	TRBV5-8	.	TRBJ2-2	TGTGCCATCCAGCTTTCCCCAGCATACACCGGGGAGCTGTTTTTT	CAIQLSPAYTGELFF
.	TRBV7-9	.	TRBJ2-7	TGTGCCAGCAGCCCACCATCTTCCCTGCGAGAGCAGTACTTC	CASSPPSSLREQYF
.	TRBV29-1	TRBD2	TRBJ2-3	TGCAGCGTCACGGAGACTAGCGGCACAGATACGCAGTATTTT	CSVTETSGTDTQYF
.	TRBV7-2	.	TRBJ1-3	TGTGCCAGCAGCCTCGGACGGGACACCATATATTTT	CASSLGRDTIYF
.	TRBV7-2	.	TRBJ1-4	TGTGCCAGCAGCTCTAATATAGGGGCAACTAATGAAAAACTGTTTTTT	CASSSNIGATNEKLFF
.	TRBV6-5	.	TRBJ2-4	TGTGCCAGCAGCCGGGAGTATGCCAAAAACATTCAGTACTTC	CASSREYAKNIQYF
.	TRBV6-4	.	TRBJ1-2	TGTGCCAGCAGTGACGGAGGGAGACTCGGGGGCTACACCTTC	CASSDGGRLGGYTF
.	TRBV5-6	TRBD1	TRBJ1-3	TGTGCCAGCAGAGATTCGGACAGGGGGCTTGAAAACACCATATATTTT	CASRDSDRGLENTIYF
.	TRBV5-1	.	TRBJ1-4	TGCGCCAGCAGCTTCGCAGGGGACTCAACTAATGAAAAACTGTTTTTT	CASSFAGDSTNEKLFF
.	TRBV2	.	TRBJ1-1	TGTGCCAGGGCCCGGCAAGGGGAAGCTTTCTTT	CARARQGEAFF
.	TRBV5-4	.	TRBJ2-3	TGTGCCAGCAGTGGTGGGAGTACAGCAGATACGCAGTATTTT	CASSGGSTADTQYF
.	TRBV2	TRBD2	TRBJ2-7	TGTGCCAGCAGCGGGACTAGCAGCTACTACGAGCAGTACTTC	CASSGTSSYYEQYF
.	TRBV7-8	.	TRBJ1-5	TGTGCCAGCAGCCCAGGGGAGCAGGACAATCAGCCCCAGCATTTT	CASSPGEQDNQPQHF
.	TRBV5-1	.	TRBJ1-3	TGCGCCAGCAGCTTAACGGGGCTCTCTGGAAACACCATATATTTT	CASSLTGLSGNTIYF
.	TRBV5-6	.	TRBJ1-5	TGTGCCAGCAGCTTGATAGGGGGCAATCAGCCCCAGCATTTT	CASSLIGGNQPQHF
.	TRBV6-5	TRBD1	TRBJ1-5	TGTGCCACCGCCGGGGGACAGGGGGTCAATCAGCCCCAGCATTTT	CATAGGQGVNQPQHF
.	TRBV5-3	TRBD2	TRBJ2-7	TGTGCCAGAAGCTTGGGGCCGGGACTAGCCTTAAGGAGCTCCTACGAGCAGTACTTC	CARSLGPGLALRSSYEQYF
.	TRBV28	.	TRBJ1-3	TGTTCCTCTGGGAAAAACTCTGGAAACACCATATATTTT	CSSGKNSGNTIYF
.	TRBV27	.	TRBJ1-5	TGTGCCAGCAGTTTACGGGACCGCAGCAATCAGCCCCAGCATTTT	CASSLRDRSNQPQHF
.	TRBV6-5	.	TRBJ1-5	TGTGCCAGCAGTTACTCGAAGGCCAGCAATCAGCCCCAGCATTTT	CASSYSKASNQPQHF
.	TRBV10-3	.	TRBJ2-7	TGTGCCATCAGTGTTCAGGGTTCCGACGAGCAGTACTTC	CAISVQGSDEQYF
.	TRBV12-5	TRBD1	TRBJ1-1	TGTGCTAGTGCCCCCGATCCAGGGGGCGTGAGCACTGAAGCTTTCTTT	CASAPDPGGVSTEAFF
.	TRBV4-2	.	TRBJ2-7	TGTGCCAGCAGCCAAGAGTTAAGGGAGTACGAGCAGTACTTC	CASSQELREYEQYF
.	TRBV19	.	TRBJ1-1	TGTGCCAGTAGTATTGGTGGTGTGAAGAACACTGAAGCTTTCTTT	CASSIGGVKNTEAFF